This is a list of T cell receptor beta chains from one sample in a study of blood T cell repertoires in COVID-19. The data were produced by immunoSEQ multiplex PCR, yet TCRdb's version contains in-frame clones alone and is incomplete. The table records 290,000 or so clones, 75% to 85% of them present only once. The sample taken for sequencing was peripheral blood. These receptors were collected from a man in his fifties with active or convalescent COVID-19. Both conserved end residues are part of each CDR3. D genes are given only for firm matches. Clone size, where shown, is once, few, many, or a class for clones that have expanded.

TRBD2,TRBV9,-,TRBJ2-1,CASKGAAGGNNEQFF,TGTGCCAGCAAAGGGGCGGCGGGAGGGAACAATGAGCAGTTCTTC
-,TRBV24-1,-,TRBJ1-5,CADQGSGNQPQHF,TGTGCCGACCAGGGATCGGGCAATCAGCCCCAGCATTTT
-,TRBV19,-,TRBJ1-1,CASSPDGPRVSTEAFF,TGTGCCAGTAGTCCCGATGGCCCCAGGGTGAGCACTGAAGCTTTCTTT
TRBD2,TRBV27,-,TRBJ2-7,CASTPLAGPYEQYF,TGTGCCAGCACCCCATTAGCGGGGCCCTACGAGCAGTACTTC
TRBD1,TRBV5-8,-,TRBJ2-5,CASSPMLNVQGARQETQYF,TGTGCCAGCAGCCCAATGTTAAATGTACAGGGGGCGCGCCAAGAGACCCAGTACTTC
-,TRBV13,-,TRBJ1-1,CASSSRGGGRTFF,TGTGCCAGCAGTTCCCGCGGCGGGGGCAGAACTTTCTTT
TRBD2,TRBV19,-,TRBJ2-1,CASSRTTSGRIYEQFF,TGTGCCAGTAGCCGAACCACTAGCGGGAGGATCTATGAGCAGTTCTTC
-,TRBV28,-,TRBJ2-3,CASSLRAGRDTQYF,TGTGCCAGCAGTTTAAGGGCAGGGAGGGATACGCAGTATTTT
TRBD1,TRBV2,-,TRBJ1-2,CASSRQGTPSYGYTF,TGTGCCAGCAGTCGACAGGGGACCCCATCCTATGGCTACACCTTC
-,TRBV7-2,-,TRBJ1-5,CASSLMGGNWGGPQHF,TGTGCCAGCAGCTTAATGGGGGGTAATTGGGGTGGGCCCCAGCATTTT
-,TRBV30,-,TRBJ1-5,CAWSGRGGSLNQPQHF,TGTGCCTGGAGTGGGAGGGGCGGCAGCCTTAATCAGCCCCAGCATTTT
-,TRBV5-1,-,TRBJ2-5,CASSPGGETQYF,TGCGCCAGCAGCCCCGGAGGGGAGACCCAGTACTTC
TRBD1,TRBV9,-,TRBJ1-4,CASSVGQGPNEKLFF,TGTGCCAGCAGCGTAGGACAGGGGCCTAATGAAAAACTGTTTTTT
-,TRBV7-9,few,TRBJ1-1,CASSSAMNTEAFF,TGTGCCAGCAGCTCAGCTATGAACACTGAAGCTTTCTTT
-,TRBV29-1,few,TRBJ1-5,CSVGQVPNQPQHF,TGCAGCGTTGGACAGGTTCCCAATCAGCCCCAGCATTTT
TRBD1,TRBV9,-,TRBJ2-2,CASSVWGQGGTGELFF,TGTGCCAGCAGCGTCTGGGGACAGGGGGGCACCGGGGAGCTGTTTTTT
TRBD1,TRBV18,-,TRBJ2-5,CASSPSTGVETQYF,TGTGCCAGCTCACCATCCACAGGGGTAGAGACCCAGTACTTC
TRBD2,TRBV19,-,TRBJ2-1,CASSPRPGTSASYNEQFF,TGTGCCAGTAGCCCTCGCCCGGGGACTAGCGCTTCCTACAATGAGCAGTTCTTC
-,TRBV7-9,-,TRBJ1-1,CASSPDSYTEAFF,TGTGCCAGCAGCCCGGACAGTTACACTGAAGCTTTCTTT
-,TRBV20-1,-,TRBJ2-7,CSAGTYEQYF,TGCAGTGCTGGGACTTACGAGCAGTACTTC
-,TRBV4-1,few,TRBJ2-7,CASSQVLLAGSSYEQYF,TGCGCCAGCAGCCAAGTCCTCTTAGCTGGTAGCTCCTACGAGCAGTACTTC
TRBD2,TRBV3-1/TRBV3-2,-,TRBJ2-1,CASSPLGLAGKSNEQFF,TGTGCCAGCAGCCCCTTGGGACTAGCGGGGAAAAGCAATGAGCAGTTCTTC
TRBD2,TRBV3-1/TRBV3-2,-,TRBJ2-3,CASRASGRTTDTQYF,TGTGCCAGCAGGGCGAGCGGGAGGACGACAGATACGCAGTATTTT
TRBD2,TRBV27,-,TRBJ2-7,CASSSAGTRTYEQYF,TGTGCCAGCAGTTCGGCCGGGACTAGGACCTACGAGCAGTACTTC
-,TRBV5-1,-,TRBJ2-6,CASSPWGSVDNSGANVLTF,TGCGCCAGCAGCCCGTGGGGTAGCGTCGATAACTCTGGGGCCAACGTCCTGACTTTC
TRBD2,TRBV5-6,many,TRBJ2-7,CASSSRLAGALDEQYF,TGTGCCAGCAGCTCCCGACTAGCGGGAGCTTTGGACGAGCAGTACTTC
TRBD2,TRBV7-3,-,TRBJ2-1,CASSLGLADYNEQFF,TGTGCCAGCAGCTTGGGACTAGCGGACTACAATGAGCAGTTCTTC
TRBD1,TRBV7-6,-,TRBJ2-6,CASSLKTGGSSFSGANVLTF,TGTGCCAGCAGCTTAAAGACAGGGGGCTCCTCCTTCTCTGGGGCCAACGTCCTGACTTTC
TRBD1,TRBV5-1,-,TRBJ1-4,CASGRQGARNEKLFF,TGCGCCAGCGGACGACAGGGGGCGCGAAATGAAAAACTGTTTTTT
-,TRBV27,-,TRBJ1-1,CASSRPPGVGTEAFF,TGTGCCAGCAGTCGACCTCCGGGGGTTGGCACTGAAGCTTTCTTT
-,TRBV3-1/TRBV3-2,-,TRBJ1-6,CASSHGHSLYNSPLHF,TGTGCCAGCAGTCACGGACACAGCCTCTATAATTCACCCCTCCACTTT
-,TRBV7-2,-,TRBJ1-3,CASSSQGSGNTIYF,TGTGCCAGCAGCTCCCAGGGCTCTGGAAACACCATATATTTT
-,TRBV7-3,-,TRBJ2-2,CASSSQSGGNSNTGELFF,TGTGCCAGCAGCTCGCAGTCGGGGGGCAACTCGAACACCGGGGAGCTGTTTTTT
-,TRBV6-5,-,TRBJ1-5,CASRSRGSNQPQHF,TGTGCCAGCAGAAGCAGGGGATCCAATCAGCCCCAGCATTTT
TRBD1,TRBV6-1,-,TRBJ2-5,CASRQGQSETQYF,TGTGCCAGCAGACAGGGACAGTCAGAGACCCAGTACTTC
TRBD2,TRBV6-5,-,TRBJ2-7,CASSFSGPSGQYF,TGTGCCAGCAGTTTTTCGGGACCTAGCGGGCAGTACTTC
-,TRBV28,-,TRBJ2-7,CASSSGGPPLYEQYF,TGTGCCAGCAGCTCGGGGGGCCCGCCTCTATACGAGCAGTACTTC
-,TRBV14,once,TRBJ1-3,CASSRGSGTPSGNTIYF,TGTGCCAGCAGCCGGGGGTCGGGGACTCCGTCTGGAAACACCATATATTTT
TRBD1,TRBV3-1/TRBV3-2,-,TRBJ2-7,CASSRPGQAYEQYF,TGTGCCAGCAGCCGCCCCGGACAGGCCTACGAGCAGTACTTC
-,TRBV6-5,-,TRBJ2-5,CASSYSGLQETQYF,TGTGCCAGCAGTTACTCGGGACTTCAAGAGACCCAGTACTTC
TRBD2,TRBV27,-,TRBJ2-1,CASSPAGGTYNEQFF,TGTGCCAGCAGCCCCGCGGGAGGAACCTACAATGAGCAGTTCTTC
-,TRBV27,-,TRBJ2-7,CASSLSRGPYEQYF,TGTGCCAGCAGTTTATCCCGAGGGCCCTACGAGCAGTACTTC
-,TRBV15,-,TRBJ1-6,CATSTLGSSYNSPLHF,TGTGCCACCAGCACCCTCGGGAGCTCCTATAATTCACCCCTCCACTTT
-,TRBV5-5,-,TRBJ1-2,CASSLDARGGYGYTF,TGTGCCAGCAGCTTGGATGCCCGGGGGGGCTATGGCTACACCTTC
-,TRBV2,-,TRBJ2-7,CASSAKYEQYF,TGTGCCAGCAGTGCTAAGTACGAGCAGTACTTC
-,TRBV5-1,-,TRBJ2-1,CASSLGEAVGNEQFF,TGCGCCAGCAGCTTAGGGGAGGCCGTCGGCAATGAGCAGTTCTTC
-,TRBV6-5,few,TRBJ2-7,CASSRYFSAYEQYF,TGTGCCAGCAGTCGTTACTTTTCTGCCTACGAGCAGTACTTC
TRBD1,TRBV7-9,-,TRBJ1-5,CASSATGDQPQHF,TGTGCCAGCAGCGCCACAGGGGATCAGCCCCAGCATTTT
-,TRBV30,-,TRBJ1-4,CVWTKEKLFF,TGTGTTTGGACTAAAGAAAAACTGTTTTTT
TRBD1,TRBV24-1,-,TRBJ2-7,CATSDPGTGGDEQYF,TGTGCCACCAGTGATCCCGGGACAGGGGGGGACGAGCAGTACTTC
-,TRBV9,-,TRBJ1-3,CASSVGRAGNTIYF,TGTGCCAGCAGCGTGGGCAGGGCTGGAAACACCATATATTTT
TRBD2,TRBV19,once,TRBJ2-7,CASSMTSGRFNEQYF,TGTGCCAGTAGTATGACTAGCGGGAGATTCAACGAGCAGTACTTC
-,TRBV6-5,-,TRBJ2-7,CASSLTAGEQYF,TGTGCCAGCAGTTTAACGGCCGGGGAGCAGTACTTC
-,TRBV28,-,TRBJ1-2,CASSATTGFYGYTF,TGTGCCAGCAGCGCTACTACAGGGTTTTATGGCTACACCTTC
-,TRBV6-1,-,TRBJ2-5,CASSEAGSPRGETQYF,TGTGCCAGCAGTGAAGCCGGCAGCCCACGGGGGGAGACCCAGTACTTC
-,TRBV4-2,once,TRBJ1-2,CASSQERQGLLGYTF,TGTGCCAGCAGCCAAGAGCGGCAGGGCCTCCTTGGCTACACCTTC
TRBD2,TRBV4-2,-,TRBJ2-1,CASSIGRGSYNEQFF,TGTGCCAGCAGTATAGGGAGGGGATCCTACAATGAGCAGTTCTTC
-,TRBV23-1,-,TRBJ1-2,CASSQSGGSKLSNFGYTF,TGCGCCAGCAGTCAATCTGGGGGCAGCAAACTTTCCAATTTTGGCTACACCTTC